This TCR beta chain was recovered during a study of T cell repertoires in cytomegalovirus infection. The wider study: Public TCR beta signatures marked donors with CMV infection and the matching HLA. Study-wide points: Of the TCR beta families, the public ones yielded a cumulative frequency that identified carriers of CMV plus the relevant HLA. HLA-C-restricted TCR beta clonotypes specific for CMV led the ex vivo response.

Between the trimmed V and J ends, which lost 1 base and 5 bases, there was a span of 12 bases. This CDR3 region has 14 residues. The germline gives CDR1 LGHNA, CDR2 YSLEER. MiXCR, run by TCRdb on the reads, gives a single entry per CDR3 protein. This sample has about 400,000 distinct CDR3 sequences, with about a sixth found just once. This clonotype has a handful of counts. The antigen remains unidentified. What was sequenced was PBMCs. The chain joins TRBV4-3 to TRBJ2-7; a weak D match, TRBD1 (6 bases). This receptor was taken from a human donor in good health (CMV status not recorded). Some clones in this sample may be carry-over from other donors' samples. CDR3 bases: TGCGCCAGCAGCCAAGGGGGGCGCGTGGACGAGCAGTACTTC. This translates into CASSQGGRVDEQYF.